This entry lists 32 T cell receptor beta chains sequenced from one sample in a study of cytomegalovirus exposure and HLA in healthy donors. Only in-frame clones appear in the TCRdb table, and some are missing; sequencing was by immunoSEQ multiplex PCR. The sample consists of about 220,000 clones, 80% to 85% of them appearing once. Sequenced: PBMCs. Source of these receptors: a woman aged 25 to 39 in good health and CMV-seropositive.

The chain recombines TRBV2 with TRBJ1-5; the D is unclear. Germline values: CDR1 SNHLY, CDR2 FYNNEI. Trimming removed 2 bases at V and 5 bases at J, with 10 bases between. This CDR3 spans 14 amino acids. CDR3 in amino acids: CASSETATYQPQHF. The CDR3 region has the DNA TGTGCCAGCAGTGAAACAGCAACTTATCAGCCCCAGCATTTT.

The sample holds one count of this clone. The genes are TRBV5-6 and TRBJ1-2, with 10 bases that match TRBD1. The CDR3 length is 16 residues. After removal of 1 base from V and 4 bases from J, the junction contained 7 bases not matched to a gene. The germline V gene encodes CDR1 SGHDT and CDR2 YYEEEE. The CDR3 reads CASSLRKGQGLYGYTF. The CDR3 DNA reads TGTGCCAGCAGCTTGCGAAAGGGACAGGGGCTCTATGGCTACACCTTC.

The V gene is TRBV6-5, the J gene TRBJ2-5, with TRBD2 matching 8 bases. In germline, CDR1 is MNHEY, CDR2 SVGAGI. Unmatched junction bases numbered 4, after V lost 2 bases and J lost 5 bases. The CDR3 contains 14 residues. The CDR3 bases are TGTGCCAGCAGTTACAGCGGGAGCTGGGAGACCCAGTACTTC. Its translation: CASSYSGSWETQYF.

This chain links TRBV29-1 with TRBJ2-7; D gene unclear. The CDR3 loop spans 14 amino acids. CDR1 SQVTM and CDR2 ANQGSEA come from the germline V gene. V was shortened by 4 bases and J by 1 base, with 14 bases between the two germline ends. Here the CDR3 DNA reads TGCAGCGTTGTATACGGGTTCCCTTCCTACGAGCAGTACTTC. It codes for CSVVYGFPSYEQYF.

This clone was seen a handful of times. The rearrangement uses TRBV5-6 and TRBJ2-7; D unclear. Germline lookup yields CDR1 SGHDT and CDR2 YYEEEE. Trimming cost V 4 bases and J 5 bases, with 7 bases left between them. CDR3 length: 11 residues. The CDR3 loop reads CASSQTHEQYF. The CDR3 DNA is TGTGCCAGCAGCCAAACCCACGAGCAGTACTTC.

The chain employs TRBV6-1 and TRBJ2-1; possible D gene TRBD2, 6 bases. Germline CDR1 and CDR2: MNHNS and SASEGT. V lost 7 bases and J lost 5, with 12 bases in between. The CDR3 is 13 residues long. DNA of the CDR3: TGTGCCAGCACCAGATGGGGGGACAATGAGCAGTTCTTC. It yields the protein CASTRWGDNEQFF.

This clone was detected only once. This chain connects TRBV19 to TRBJ2-7, with a tentative D call TRBD2 (6 bases). V dropped 4 bases and J dropped 6 bases, with 16 bases sitting between them. Germline V gene sequence: CDR1 LNHDA, CDR2 SQIVND (reference sequence). The CDR3 is 14 residues long. In DNA form, the CDR3 reads TGTGCCAGTAGTACCGGGAATTCGCGGGGCGAGCAGTACTTC. This translates into CASSTGNSRGEQYF.

The chain has TRBV11-3 and TRBJ2-6; perhaps TRBD1 as D (6 bases). This CDR3 contains 16 residues. Germline CDR1 reads SGHNT; CDR2 reads YENEEA. The ends were cut back, 7 bases at V and 3 bases at J, with 16 bases in the middle. The CDR3 sequence: CASTLGTSNGANVLTF. CDR3 bases: TGTGCCAGCACCTTGGGGACATCCAATGGGGCCAACGTCCTGACTTTC.

The V call is TRBV9, the J call TRBJ1-4; a possible D gene is TRBD1 (6 bases). CDR1 is SGDLS, CDR2 YYNGEE, per germline. The CDR3 is 14 amino acids. The V gene lost 0 bases and the J gene lost 7 bases, with 10 bases spanning the gap. The CDR3: CASSVGRGFEKLFF. In DNA form, the CDR3 reads TGTGCCAGCAGCGTAGGAAGGGGGTTTGAAAAACTGTTTTTT.

The chain recombines TRBV10-3 with TRBJ1-1, with D perhaps TRBD1 (5 bases). V was cut by 6 bases and J by 2 bases, with 10 bases left in between. The germline gives CDR1 ENHRY, CDR2 SYGVKD. The CDR3 has 13 residues. The CDR3 is CAIRGGANTEAFF. The CDR3 DNA is TGTGCCATCAGGGGAGGGGCCAACACTGAAGCTTTCTTT.

The chain couples TRBV5-1 to TRBJ2-6, with TRBD1 matching over 9 bases. Germline V gene lookup returns CDR1 SGHRS and CDR2 YFSETQ. This CDR3 has 15 amino acids. Trimming at V came to 3 bases and at J to 3 bases, leaving 1 base not matched to a gene. Written as DNA, the CDR3 is TGCGCCAGCAGCTGGACAGGGGATGGGGCCAACGTCCTGACTTTC. It specifies CASSWTGDGANVLTF. Full variable domain (missing parts from reference TRBV5-1 and TRBJ2-6): KAGVTQTPRYLIKTRGQQVTLSCSPISGHRSVSWYQQTPGQGLQFLFEYFSETQRNKGNFPGRFSGRQFSNSRSEMNVSTLELGDSALYLCASSWTGDGANVLTFGAGSRLTVL.

The chain combines TRBV9 with TRBJ2-1; D unclear. Germline V gene lookup returns CDR1 SGDLS and CDR2 YYNGEE. The CDR3 loop spans 14 amino acids. V gave up 2 bases and J gave up 0 bases, with 6 bases separating them. The CDR3 reads CASSVRSSYNEQFF. The CDR3 DNA is TGTGCCAGCAGCGTCCGGAGCTCCTACAATGAGCAGTTCTTC. The full variable domain, in which reference TRBV9 and TRBJ2-1 provide the parts outside the CDR3, is DSGVTQTPKHLITATGQRVTLRCSPRSGDLSVYWYQQSLDQGLQFLIQYYNGEERAKGNILERFSAQQFPDLHSELNLSSLELGDSALYFCASSVRSSYNEQFFGPGTRLTVL.

The rearrangement uses TRBV11-2 and TRBJ1-1; D possibly corresponds to TRBD1 (6 bases). The V end was cut by 5 bases, the J end by 2 bases, with 15 bases between. Germline CDR1 is SGHAT and CDR2 is FQNNGV. This CDR3 is 15 amino acids long. CDR3 in amino acids: CASSPQGIGNTEAFF. The CDR3, as DNA: TGTGCCAGCAGCCCACAGGGTATCGGTAACACTGAAGCTTTCTTT.

In its sample, this clone was seen many times. The gene calls are TRBV6-5 and TRBJ1-5, with D perhaps TRBD1 (5 bases). Per the germline V gene, CDR1 is MNHEY and CDR2 is SVGAGI. CDR3 length: 14 residues. The ends were cut back, 4 bases at V and 0 bases at J, with 7 bases in the middle. CDR3 amino acids: CASSSRVSNQPQHF. In DNA form, the CDR3 reads TGTGCCAGCAGTTCCAGGGTTAGCAATCAGCCCCAGCATTTT.

The chain carries TRBV6-5 and TRBJ1-1; TRBD1 matches at 8 bases. The CDR3 is 15 residues long. Trimming at V came to 6 bases and at J to 0 bases, leaving 6 bases not matched to a gene. From germline, CDR1 is MNHEY and CDR2 SVGAGI. The CDR3 DNA sequence: TGTGCCAGCAGCACCACGACAGGGGTGAACACTGAAGCTTTCTTT. Residues: CASSTTTGVNTEAFF.

The chain has TRBV15 and TRBJ2-1; no clear D gene. Trimming removed 0 bases at V and 7 bases at J, with 4 bases between. The V gene's germline CDR1 is LNHNV and CDR2 YYDKDF (reference sequence). This CDR3 comprises 12 residues. CDR3 sequence reads: CATSRDNNEQFF. The CDR3 nucleotides read TGTGCCACCAGCAGAGATAATAATGAGCAGTTCTTC. The full variable domain, in which reference TRBV15 and TRBJ2-1 provide the parts outside the CDR3, is DAMVIQNPRYQVTQFGKPVTLSCSQTLNHNVMYWYQQKSSQAPKLLFHYYDKDFNNEADTPDNFQSRRPNTSFCFLDIRSPGLGDTAMYLCATSRDNNEQFFGPGTRLTVL.

This clone was seen a single time. The chain joins TRBV5-1 to TRBJ2-2, with 8 bases fitting TRBD1. CDR1 is SGHRS, CDR2 YFSETQ, per germline. V lost 1 base to trimming and J lost 2 bases; unmatched junction nucleotides: 4. The CDR3 is 16 amino acids. CDR3 region: CASSLIGQGNTGELFF. The CDR3 nucleotides are TGCGCCAGCAGCTTGATCGGACAGGGAAACACCGGGGAGCTGTTTTTT.

The chain is built from TRBV27 and TRBJ1-3; D is uncertain. The CDR3 runs to 15 residues. V lost 1 base and J 4 bases, leaving 11 bases between the germline ends. Looked up from germline, CDR1 is MNHEY and CDR2 is SMNVEV (reference sequence). CDR3 residues: CASSLYPARGNTIYF. CDR3 bases: TGTGCCAGCAGTTTATATCCTGCCCGCGGAAACACCATATATTTT.

The rearrangement joins TRBV29-1 to TRBJ2-5; 9 bases match TRBD2. Germline lookup yields CDR1 SQVTM and CDR2 ANQGSEA. The CDR3 is made up of 13 amino acids. V lost 6 bases to trimming and J lost 5 bases; unmatched junction nucleotides: 7. CDR3 bases: TGCAGCGTGCTGACTAGCGGCCTGGAGACCCAGTACTTC. Protein: CSVLTSGLETQYF.

The rearrangement uses TRBV29-1 and TRBJ1-2; D is unresolved. CDR1 and CDR2 (germline): SQVTM, ANQGSEA. This CDR3 is built from 15 residues. V lost 3 bases, J lost 0 bases, and 14 bases lay in between. The CDR3 DNA follows: TGCAGCGTTGATGTGCGGATTGAGACTAACTATGGCTACACCTTC. Translating it yields CSVDVRIETNYGYTF.

The rearrangement links TRBV5-1 to TRBJ1-4, with a possible D match to TRBD1 (5 bases). The CDR3 totals 17 residues. The germline V gene has CDR1 SGHRS and CDR2 YFSETQ. Between the trimmed V and J ends, which lost 0 bases and 0 bases, there was a span of 12 bases. The CDR3 nucleotides read TGCGCCAGCAGCTTGGAGGCAGGGAGGGCAACTAATGAAAAACTGTTTTTT. Residues: CASSLEAGRATNEKLFF. The full variable domain, completed using reference TRBV5-1 and TRBJ1-4, is KAGVTQTPRYLIKTRGQQVTLSCSPISGHRSVSWYQQTPGQGLQFLFEYFSETQRNKGNFPGRFSGRQFSNSRSEMNVSTLELGDSALYLCASSLEAGRATNEKLFFGSGTQLSVL.

This chain links TRBV28 with TRBJ1-1; D call uncertain. Trimming left V 2 bases short and J 2 bases short, with 9 bases between. This CDR3 is built from 14 residues. CDR1 is MDHEN, CDR2 SYDVKM, per germline. CDR3 sequence: CASSLRTLNTEAFF. The CDR3 DNA reads as TGTGCCAGCAGTTTAAGGACTCTCAACACTGAAGCTTTCTTT. Drawing the rest from reference TRBV28 and TRBJ1-1, the complete variable domain is DVKVTQSSRYLVKRTGEKVFLECVQDMDHENMFWYRQDPGLGLRLIYFSYDVKMKEKGDIPEGYSVSREKKERFSLILESASTNQTSMYLCASSLRTLNTEAFFGQGTRLTVV.

This chain uses TRBV28 with TRBJ2-7, with TRBD1 matching over 7 bases. Unmatched junction bases numbered 11, after V lost 6 bases and J lost 3 bases. CDR1 is MDHEN and CDR2 is SYDVKM in the germline V gene. This CDR3 contains 15 residues. The CDR3 bases are TGTGCCAGCAGACCCGGACAGGAAGAAGGCTACGAGCAGTACTTC. It is translated as CASRPGQEEGYEQYF.

This clone was detected a few times. The V call is TRBV9, the J call TRBJ2-5; D is unclear. Germline values: CDR1 SGDLS, CDR2 YYNGEE. The CDR3 extends over 13 amino acids. Trimming pared 2 bases from V and 5 bases from J, leaving 10 bases between. The chain's CDR3 is CASSVDQGETQYF. The CDR3, as DNA: TGTGCCAGCAGCGTGGACCAAGGGGAGACCCAGTACTTC.

The chain joins TRBV19 to TRBJ1-1; D is perhaps TRBD1 (5 bases). The CDR3 is made up of 14 amino acids. Germline assignment: CDR1 LNHDA and CDR2 SQIVND (reference sequence). Trimming left V 6 bases short and J 4 bases short, with 15 bases between. This CDR3 is CASSVGGVGTEAFF. The CDR3 coding sequence is TGTGCCAGTAGCGTCGGGGGGGTGGGCACTGAAGCTTTCTTT.

The gene calls are TRBV27 and TRBJ2-3; D possibly uses TRBD1 or TRBD2 (5 bases each). The CDR3 extends over 13 amino acids. Germline V lookup: CDR1 MNHEY, CDR2 SMNVEV (reference sequence). Trimming pared 6 bases from V and 7 bases from J, leaving 14 bases between. The CDR3 DNA sequence: TGTGCCAGCAGCCCGGGGCGGATGAATACGCAGTATTTT. Its protein is CASSPGRMNTQYF.

The V gene is TRBV21-1, the J gene TRBJ2-7; TRBD2 was called by the table and not checked on the DNA. TRBV21-1 is given as a pseudogene. This CDR3 region has 15 residues. CDR3 in amino acids: CASSKVASGLYEQYF. The CDR3 region has the DNA TGTGCCAGCAGCAAAGTGGCTAGCGGACTCTACGAGCAGTACTTC.

CDR3: CSARRTSGSQGSYNEQFF. CDR3 in DNA: TGCAGCGCCCGACGAACCAGCGGGAGTCAAGGGTCCTACAATGAGCAGTTCTTC. This chain uses TRBV29-1 with TRBJ2-1, with 8 bases that match TRBD2. This CDR3 has 18 amino acids. Looked up from germline, CDR1 is SQVTM and CDR2 is ANQGSEA. Losses at the gene ends were 7 bases for V and 1 base for J; bases not matched to a gene: 18.

The chain is built from TRBV5-6 and TRBJ2-7; 8 bases are a match to TRBD2. The J segment lost 3 bases and the V segment lost 4 bases, leaving 9 bases of the junction unmatched. Germline assignment: CDR1 SGHDT and CDR2 YYEEEE. CDR3 length equals 15 residues. The CDR3 DNA sequence: TGTGCCAGCAGCGGAGGACTAGCAGAAGTCTACGAGCAGTACTTC. It specifies CASSGGLAEVYEQYF.

The rearrangement joins TRBV27 to TRBJ1-2; 8 bases are shared with TRBD1. J lost 8 bases, V lost 6 bases, and 14 bases had no gene match. This CDR3 comprises 15 residues. Looked up from germline, CDR1 is MNHEY and CDR2 is SMNVEV (reference sequence). The chain's CDR3 is CASRLYSGGPGGYTF. CDR3 nucleotides: TGTGCCAGCAGACTATATTCAGGGGGCCCTGGAGGCTACACCTTC.

The chain carries TRBV9 and TRBJ2-2; D possibly corresponds to TRBD1 (5 bases). The CDR3 extends over 13 amino acids. CDR1 is SGDLS and CDR2 is YYNGEE in the germline V gene. V was trimmed by 5 bases and J by 7 bases, leaving 12 bases between them. DNA of the CDR3: TGTGCCAGCAGACAGGAAACCGGCGGGGAGCTGTTTTTT. Encoded protein: CASRQETGGELFF. The full variable domain, with the rest looked up from reference TRBV9 and TRBJ2-2, is DSGVTQTPKHLITATGQRVTLRCSPRSGDLSVYWYQQSLDQGLQFLIQYYNGEERAKGNILERFSAQQFPDLHSELNLSSLELGDSALYFCASRQETGGELFFGEGSRLTVL.

The chain employs TRBV29-1 and TRBJ1-3, with a tentative D call TRBD1 (5 bases). The V end was cut by 3 bases, the J end by 0 bases, with 9 bases between. This CDR3 contains 14 residues. Germline lookup yields CDR1 SQVTM and CDR2 ANQGSEA. The CDR3 spells CSVDVGGSGNTIYF. Written as DNA, the CDR3 is TGCAGCGTTGATGTGGGGGGCTCTGGAAACACCATATATTTT. The full variable domain, completed using reference TRBV29-1 and TRBJ1-3, is SAVISQKPSRDICQRGTSLTIQCQVDSQVTMMFWYRQQPGQSLTLIATANQGSEATYESGFVIDKFPISRPNLTFSTLTVSNMSPEDSSIYLCSVDVGGSGNTIYFGEGSWLTVV.